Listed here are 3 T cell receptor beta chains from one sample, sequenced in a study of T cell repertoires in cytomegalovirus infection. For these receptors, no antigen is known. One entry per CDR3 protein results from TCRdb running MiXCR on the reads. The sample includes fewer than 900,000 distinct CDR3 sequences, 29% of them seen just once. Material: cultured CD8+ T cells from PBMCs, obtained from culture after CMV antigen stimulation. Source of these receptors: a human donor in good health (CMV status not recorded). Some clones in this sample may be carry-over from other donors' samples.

The CDR3 sequence is CASSSPVQGVNTEAFF. CDR3 DNA: TGTGCCAGCAGTTCGCCGGTACAGGGGGTGAACACTGAAGCTTTCTTT. The V and J genes are TRBV6-6 and TRBJ1-1; 8 bases are shared with TRBD1. The germline V gene has CDR1 MNHNY and CDR2 SVGAGI (reference sequence). V trimming: 4 bases; J trimming: 0 bases; junction bases outside the gene matches: 7. The CDR3 is 16 amino acids.

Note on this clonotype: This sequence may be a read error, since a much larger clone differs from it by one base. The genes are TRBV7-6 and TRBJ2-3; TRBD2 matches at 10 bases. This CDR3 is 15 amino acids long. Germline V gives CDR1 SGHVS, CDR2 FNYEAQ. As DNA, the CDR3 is TGTGGCAGCAGCACACTAGCGGGACTCACAGATACGCAGTATTTT. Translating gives CGSSTLAGLTDTQYF.

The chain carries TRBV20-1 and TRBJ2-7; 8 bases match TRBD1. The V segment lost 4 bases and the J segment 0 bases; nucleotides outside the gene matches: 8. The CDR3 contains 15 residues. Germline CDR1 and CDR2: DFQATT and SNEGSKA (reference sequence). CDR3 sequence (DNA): TGCAGTGCTACTAGACAGGGGAGGAGCTCCTACGAGCAGTACTTC. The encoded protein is CSATRQGRSSYEQYF.